This T cell receptor (beta chain) appears in the sequencing data of a study of T cells in Graves' hyperthyroidism and ophthalmopathy. This clonotype was found once. The antigen is unknown. CDR3 size: 15 residues. With 3 bases clipped from V and 7 bases from J, the junction kept 8 bases outside the gene matches. Germline-derived CDR1 and CDR2 are SNHLY and FYNNEI. Study results and limitations: Onset of ophthalmopathy came a median around 7.1 months after the model predicted it. Most clonotypes expanded in the thyroid (above 0.001) were also present in blood.

If no ophthalmopathy progression occurred within 18 months, Graves' hyperthyroidism was stable. Together with thyroid ultrasound, orbital computed tomography, serum thyroxine and TRAb, clinical symptoms were used for diagnoses. Researchers amplified the TCR beta CDR3 regions from RNA transcripts. The study used the HTBI primer set for a first-round RT-PCR of the TCR CDR3. A single record per CDR3 protein comes from TCRdb applying MiXCR to the multiplex PCR reads. The sample gives hundreds of thousands of distinct CDR3 sequences, 46% of which show up once; 8.2% is in the top ten. Source material: peripheral blood or thyroid tissue (not recorded which). The clonotype comes from a woman between 18 and 30 years old with Graves' hyperthyroidism. The chain couples TRBV2 to TRBJ1-4, with 7 nucleotides matching TRBD1. The chain's CDR3 is CASSDPRGNFEKLFF. The DNA of the CDR3 is TGTGCCAGCAGTGATCCCAGGGGGAATTTTGAAAAACTGTTTTTT.